Listed here are 9 T cell receptor beta chains from one sample, sequenced in a study of blood T cell repertoires in COVID-19. Generated by immunoSEQ multiplex PCR, the TCRdb table keeps only in-frame clones and is missing some. The sample carries some 170,000 clones, about 80% recorded once. The sample comprised peripheral blood. These receptors all stem from a woman in her 70s with acute or convalescent COVID-19.

The chain carries TRBV27 and TRBJ2-1, with a tentative D call TRBD2 (5 bases). There are 13 residues in the CDR3. V was cut by 3 bases and J by 3 bases, with 6 bases left in between. Germline CDR1 and CDR2: MNHEY and SMNVEV (reference sequence). The CDR3 loop reads CASSFEGYNEQFF. The DNA of the CDR3 is TGTGCCAGCAGTTTTGAGGGCTACAATGAGCAGTTCTTC.

The chain carries TRBV5-6 and TRBJ2-2, with 10 bases aligning to TRBD2. Germline lookup yields CDR1 SGHDT and CDR2 YYEEEE. There are 16 residues in the CDR3. After removal of 4 bases from V and 2 bases from J, the junction contained 5 bases not matched to a gene. CDR3 nucleotide sequence: TGTGCCAGCAGCACCGGACTAGCGGTTAACACCGGGGAGCTGTTTTTT. Encoded protein: CASSTGLAVNTGELFF.

This clone was seen more than once but under ten times. The chain carries TRBV10-3 and TRBJ2-2; a possible D gene is TRBD1 (7 bases). CDR1 is ENHRY and CDR2 is SYGVKD in the germline V gene. CDR3 length: 18 amino acids. The V end was cut by 0 bases, the J end by 5 bases, with 19 bases between. CDR3 sequence (DNA): TGTGCCATCAGTGAGTCGAAGACAGGGAGGAGAGCTACCGGGGAGCTGTTTTTT. It encodes CAISESKTGRRATGELFF.

The chain has TRBV6-5 and TRBJ2-5, with D perhaps matching TRBD2 (6 bases). The V and J ends lost 6 bases and 4 bases respectively, with 15 bases between them. Germline V gene lookup returns CDR1 MNHEY and CDR2 SVGAGI. The CDR3 consists of 14 residues. The CDR3 region has the DNA TGTGCCAGCAGCCAAGTTCTCGGGAGAGAGACCCAGTACTTC. This encodes CASSQVLGRETQYF.

The V and J genes are TRBV7-2 and TRBJ2-3; TRBD2 matches at 7 bases. The CDR3 sequence is 14 residues long. CDR1 and CDR2 (germline): SGHTA, FQGNSA. Trimming cost V 5 bases and J 4 bases; bases outside gene matches: 6. The CDR3 bases are TGTGCCAGCAGCCCCGGACTAGGGGCAGATACGCAGTATTTT. This codes for CASSPGLGADTQYF.

This clone was seen only once. This chain connects TRBV28 to TRBJ1-2; 9 positions agree with TRBD1. The CDR3 consists of 14 residues. In germline, CDR1 is MDHEN, CDR2 SYDVKM. V was clipped by 6 bases and J by 5 bases; unmatched bases: 7. The CDR3 region is CASRNSGTGYGYTF. CDR3 sequence (DNA): TGTGCCAGCAGGAACTCCGGGACAGGGTATGGCTACACCTTC.

This clone was seen only a few times. The V gene is TRBV18, the J gene TRBJ2-5; 9 bases line up with TRBD1. The CDR3 totals 15 residues. Per the germline V gene, CDR1 is KGHSH and CDR2 is LQKENI. The J segment lost 0 bases and the V segment lost 1 base, leaving 0 bases of the junction unmatched. CDR3 sequence (DNA): TGTGCCAGCTCACCACGACAGGGGGACCAAGAGACCCAGTACTTC. It is translated as CASSPRQGDQETQYF.

This clone turned up a few times. The chain recombines TRBV6-2 or TRBV6-3 with TRBJ2-7; TRBD2 aligns across 13 bases. CDR1 and CDR2 (germline): MNHEY, SVGEGT. J gave up 3 bases and V 4 bases, and 9 bases lay outside the gene matches. The CDR3 is 17 residues long. The CDR3: CASSFTSGRAPLYEQYF. CDR3 bases: TGTGCCAGCAGTTTCACTAGCGGGAGGGCCCCCCTCTACGAGCAGTACTTC.

The chain carries TRBV5-4 and TRBJ2-1; 9 bases agree with TRBD2. The V gene end was trimmed by 4 bases and the J gene end by 4 bases; junction bases not matched to a gene: 6. The CDR3 runs to 15 residues. Germline V gene sequence: CDR1 SGHNT, CDR2 YYREEE (reference sequence). Here the CDR3 DNA reads TGTGCCAGCAGCCTAGCGGGGAAGGGTTACAATGAGCAGTTCTTC. It encodes CASSLAGKGYNEQFF.